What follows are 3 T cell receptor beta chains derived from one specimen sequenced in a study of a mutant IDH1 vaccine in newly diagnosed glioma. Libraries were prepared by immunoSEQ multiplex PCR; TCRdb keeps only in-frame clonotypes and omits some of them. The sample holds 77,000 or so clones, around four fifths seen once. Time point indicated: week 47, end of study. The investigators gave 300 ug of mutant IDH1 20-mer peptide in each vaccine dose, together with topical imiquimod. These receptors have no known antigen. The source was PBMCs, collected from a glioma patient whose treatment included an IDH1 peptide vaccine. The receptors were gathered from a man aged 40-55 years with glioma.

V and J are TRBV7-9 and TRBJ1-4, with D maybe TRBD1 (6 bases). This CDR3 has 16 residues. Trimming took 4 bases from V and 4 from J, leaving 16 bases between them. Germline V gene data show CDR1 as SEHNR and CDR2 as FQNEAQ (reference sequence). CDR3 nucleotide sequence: TGTGCCAGCAGCTATTTTCCAGGGGTTGGTAATGAAAAACTGTTTTTT. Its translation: CASSYFPGVGNEKLFF.

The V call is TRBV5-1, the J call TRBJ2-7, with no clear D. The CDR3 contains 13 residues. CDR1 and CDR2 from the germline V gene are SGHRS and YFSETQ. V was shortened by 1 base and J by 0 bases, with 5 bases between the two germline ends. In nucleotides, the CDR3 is TGCGCCAGCAGCTTGCAGAGCTCCTACGAGCAGTACTTC. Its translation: CASSLQSSYEQYF.

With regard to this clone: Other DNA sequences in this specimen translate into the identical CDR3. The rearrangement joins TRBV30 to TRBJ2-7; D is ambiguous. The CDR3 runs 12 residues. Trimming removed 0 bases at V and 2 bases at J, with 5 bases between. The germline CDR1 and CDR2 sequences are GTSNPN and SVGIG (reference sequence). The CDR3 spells CAWSVLTYEQYF. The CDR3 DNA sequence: TGTGCCTGGAGTGTTTTAACCTACGAGCAGTACTTC.